Sequencing of this T cell receptor beta chain was carried out in a study of blood T cell repertoires in COVID-19. The germline gives CDR1 SGHKS, CDR2 YYEKEE (reference sequence). V lost 1 base, J lost 0 bases, and 7 bases lay in between. CDR3 length: 14 residues. Study processing details: Estimates of nucleated cell counts were drawn from the amplification of reference gene primers. Data came from immunoSEQ multiplex PCR; TCRdb stores just in-frame clones and leaves some out. V and J calls and clone size are as listed in that table; D and trimming were resolved from the DNA. The sample holds about 130,000 clones; around 84% are singletons and the top ten take about 18%.

The genes are TRBV5-5 and TRBJ1-2; no definite D call. Sequencing input: peripheral blood. The TCR originated in an elderly woman with acute or convalescent COVID-19. The CDR3 nucleotides are TGTGCCAGCAGCTTGACAGCGGCTAACTATGGCTACACCTTC. Its translation is CASSLTAANYGYTF.